This T cell receptor (beta chain) was retrieved from a study of CD8 T cells in ankylosing spondylitis. Study conclusions and caveats: With a CD8+ phenotype, disease-linked clones were relatively rare in peripheral blood. Among TCR beta sequences, a motif of about 8 highly homologous variants appeared characteristic of ankylosing spondylitis blood. Earlier reports found some motif variants in synovial fluid and blood in reactive arthritis.

Libraries for TCR beta were made by quantitative 5'-RACE with molecular barcodes. From the 5' RACE reads, TCRdb called clonotypes with MiXCR, one entry per CDR3 protein. This sample has approximately 350,000 distinct CDR3 sequences, with over 12% found just once. In its sample, this clonotype was seen many times. Its target is not known. V dropped 5 bases and J dropped 5; count of bases not matched to a gene: 7. Germline CDR1 reads SGHRS; CDR2 reads YFSETQ. This CDR3 is built from 15 residues. This sequence originates from a male donor with ankylosing spondylitis or in good health (not recorded which). The sample was blood, either unsorted or a sorted T cell fraction (not recorded which). The chain couples TRBV5-1 to TRBJ1-1; TRBD1 aligns across 12 bases. The CDR3 here is CASRWGQGAGTEAFF. DNA for the CDR3: TGCGCCAGCAGATGGGGACAGGGGGCAGGTACTGAAGCTTTCTTT.